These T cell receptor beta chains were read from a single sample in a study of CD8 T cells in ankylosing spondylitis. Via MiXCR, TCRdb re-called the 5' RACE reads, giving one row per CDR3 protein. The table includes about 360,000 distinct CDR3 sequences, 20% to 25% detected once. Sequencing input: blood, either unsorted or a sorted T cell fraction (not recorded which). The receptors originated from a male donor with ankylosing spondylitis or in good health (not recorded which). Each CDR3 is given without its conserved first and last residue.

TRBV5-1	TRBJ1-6	ASSLGAYSYNSPLH
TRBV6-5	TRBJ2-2	ASSYSGSGGENTGELF
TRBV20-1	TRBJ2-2	SVIPLGQGRPGELF
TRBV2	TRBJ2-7	ASLPPQGEEQY
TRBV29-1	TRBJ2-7	SVPGPSSYEQY
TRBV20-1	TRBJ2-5	SARSYREDQETQY
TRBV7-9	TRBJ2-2	ASSPLGGTGELF
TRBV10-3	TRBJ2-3	ATEGTDTQY
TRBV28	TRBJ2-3	ASSPGTGTSTDTQY
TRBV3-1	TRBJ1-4	ASSQDFWANEKLF
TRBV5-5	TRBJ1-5	ASSLGGGLGSNQPQH
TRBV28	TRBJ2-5	ASSNYGETQY
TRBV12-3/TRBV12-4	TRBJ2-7	ASSFVLTHEQY
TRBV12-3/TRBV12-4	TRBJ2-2	ASSLRQRTGELF
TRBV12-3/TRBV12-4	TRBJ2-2	ASTPGQGAIVGELF
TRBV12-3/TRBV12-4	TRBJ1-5	ASSLGGGPQH
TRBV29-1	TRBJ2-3	SGRSTDTQY
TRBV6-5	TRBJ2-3	ASSYSGQTTDTQY
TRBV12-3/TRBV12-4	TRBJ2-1	ASSFWTASYNEQF
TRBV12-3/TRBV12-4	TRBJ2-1	ASSFGERGD
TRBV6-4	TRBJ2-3	ASSDTSGGADTQY
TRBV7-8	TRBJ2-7	ASSFLGFYEQY
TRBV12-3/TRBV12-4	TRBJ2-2	AIRAYWGGLF
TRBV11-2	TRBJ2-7	ASSLGQGAPYEQY
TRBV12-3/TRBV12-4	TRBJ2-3	ASSLGGETTDTQY
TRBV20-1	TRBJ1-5	RVTSANQPQH
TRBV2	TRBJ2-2	ARRGTNTGELF
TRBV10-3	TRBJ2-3	ATQGPPSTDTQY
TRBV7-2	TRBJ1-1	ASSLQEGLGEAF
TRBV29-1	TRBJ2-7	SVEGASYEQY
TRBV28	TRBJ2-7	ASSTGIPGTYHYEQY
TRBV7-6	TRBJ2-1	ASSGAGSEIVNEQF
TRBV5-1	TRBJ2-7	ASSLGPGLQSYEQY
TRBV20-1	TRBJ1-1	SARDFGTVTEAF
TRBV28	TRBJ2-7	ASRRGLDEQY
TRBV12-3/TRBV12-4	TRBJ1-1	ASKSGREMNTEAF
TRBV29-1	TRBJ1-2	SVEDDGNYGYT
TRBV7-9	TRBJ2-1	ASSPRAGASFDEQF
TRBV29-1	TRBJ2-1	SVEWTGGPYNEQF
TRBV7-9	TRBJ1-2	ASSLGLPGGYGYT
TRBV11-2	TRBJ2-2	ASSTPRVRANTGELF
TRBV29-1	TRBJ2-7	SVIGGDYEQY
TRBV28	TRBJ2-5	ASSITGTDKAETQY
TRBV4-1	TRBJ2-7	ASSQDPSGGAYEQY
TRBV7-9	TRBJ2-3	ASSYRQGAKADTQY
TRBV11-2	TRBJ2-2	ASSSRLGNTGELF
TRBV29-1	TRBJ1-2	SVGTDLGGYT
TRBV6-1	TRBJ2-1	ASIGQGVWAHYNEQF
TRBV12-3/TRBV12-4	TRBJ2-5	ASSLAPSGGQETQY
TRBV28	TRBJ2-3	ASMGDRGGDTQY
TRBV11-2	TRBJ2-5	ASSLGRVGYQETQY
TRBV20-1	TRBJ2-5	SGEAGGSLYQETQY
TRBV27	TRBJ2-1	ASSQFRDNEQF
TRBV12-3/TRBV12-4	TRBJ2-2	ASSLAQYTGELF
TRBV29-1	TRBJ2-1	SVPGYNEQF
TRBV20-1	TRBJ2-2	SARDRDRGDTGELF
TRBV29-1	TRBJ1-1	SVEDPGLNTEAF